A single sample is the source of the 22 T cell receptor beta chains below, sequenced in a study of T-cell reconstitution after alpha-beta-depleted transplantation in children. Unique molecular identifiers were incorporated when the TCRbeta library was constructed. Each CDR3 protein gets one entry after TCRdb re-called the PCR reads with MiXCR. The sample carries about 340,000 distinct CDR3 sequences, 15% to 20% recorded once. Sequencing was performed on PBMCs, mostly from graft donor cells, taken 360 days after TCRalphabeta/CD19-depleted stem cell transplant. These receptors all come from a male patient between 2 and 15 years old who had a stem cell transplant for acute lymphoblastic leukemia, so the T cells may come from the graft donor.

The CDR3 DNA reads TGTGCCAGCAGCTACGGGACTATACGAACAGATACGCAGTATTTT. It specifies CASSYGTIRTDTQYF. This chain uses TRBV7-3 with TRBJ2-3; TRBD2 aligns across 7 bases. CDR1 is SGHTA, CDR2 FQGTGA, per germline. The CDR3 sequence is 15 residues long. V was clipped by 4 bases and J by 3 bases; unmatched bases: 7.

This clonotype was counted only a few times. The CDR3 region is CASSQGYRTDTQYF. The CDR3 nucleotides read TGTGCCAGCAGCCAAGGTTACCGCACAGATACGCAGTATTTT. J is TRBJ2-3 and V is TRBV3-1, with D uncertain. CDR3 length: 14 amino acids. Germline CDR1 is LGHDT and CDR2 is YNNKEL (reference sequence). Trimming left V 1 base short and J 1 base short, with 6 bases between.

This chain joins TRBV5-6 and TRBJ2-3; 10 bases agree with TRBD1. CDR1 SGHDT and CDR2 YYEEEE come from the germline V gene. Trimming took 4 bases from V and 6 from J; bases not matched to a gene: 5. The CDR3 is made up of 14 amino acids. CDR3 residues: CASSPGTGVDTQYF. Written as DNA, the CDR3 is TGTGCCAGCAGCCCCGGGACAGGGGTGGATACGCAGTATTTT.

Here the CDR3 reads CASSFGTREETQYF. For the CDR3, the DNA is TGTGCCAGCAGTTTCGGGACTAGAGAAGAGACCCAGTACTTC. The chain uses TRBV12-3 or TRBV12-4 and TRBJ2-5; 8 bases agree with TRBD2. This CDR3 is built from 14 residues. With 3 bases clipped from V and 3 bases from J, the junction kept 3 bases outside the gene matches.

This clonotype showed up just a few times. This sequence joins TRBV10-3 and TRBJ2-7, with a tentative D call TRBD1 (6 bases). Trimming shortened V by 6 bases and J by 6 bases, and 9 bases separated the two germline ends. Germline V lookup: CDR1 ENHRY, CDR2 SYGVKD. This CDR3 has 11 residues. The DNA of the CDR3 is TGTGCCATCAGACAGGGCGGCGAGCAGTACTTC. Translation gives CAIRQGGEQYF.

This clonotype turned up a few times. V usage is TRBV6-2 or TRBV6-3 and J usage is TRBJ2-7, with 8 bases matching TRBD2. The CDR3 spans 17 residues. V lost 2 bases and J lost 3; bases outside the gene matches: 12. Germline CDR1 is MNHEY and CDR2 is SVGEGT. CDR3 region: CASSYPEGSGTFYEQYF. The CDR3 nucleotides are TGTGCCAGCAGTTACCCAGAGGGTAGCGGGACCTTCTACGAGCAGTACTTC.

CDR3 nucleotides: TGCAGTGCACAGAGGGTGGCTGGAAACACCATATATTTT. Protein product: CSAQRVAGNTIYF. This chain uses TRBV20-1 with TRBJ1-3; D is unclear. The germline CDR1 and CDR2 sequences are DFQATT and SNEGSKA (reference sequence). V lost 6 bases and J lost 2, with 11 bases in between. This CDR3 has 13 residues.

The sample holds a few counts of this clonotype. The chain is built from TRBV29-1 and TRBJ2-1, with D possibly being TRBD1 (5 bases). The germline V gene has CDR1 SQVTM and CDR2 ANQGSEA. V lost 4 bases and J 6 bases, leaving 13 bases between the germline ends. There are 13 residues in the CDR3. This CDR3 reads CSVAPYDSNEQFF. CDR3 nucleotides: TGCAGCGTTGCCCCATACGACAGCAATGAGCAGTTCTTC.

The chain is built from TRBV6-1 and TRBJ2-4; 9 bases agree with TRBD2. Germline V gives CDR1 MNHNS, CDR2 SASEGT. V trimming: 6 bases; J trimming: 1 base; junction bases outside the gene matches: 1. The CDR3 length is 14 residues. CDR3 nucleotide sequence: TGTGCCAGCAGGAGCGGGGGGGCCAAAAACATTCAGTACTTC. Translating it yields CASRSGGAKNIQYF.

The chain uses TRBV21-1 and TRBJ2-1. TRBV21-1 is a documented pseudogene. This CDR3 is built from 14 residues. The DNA of the CDR3 is TGTGCCAGCACAGGCCATAACCCTAACAATGAGCAGTTCTTC. Its translation is CASTGHNPNNEQFF.

About this clonotype itself: The junction and the germline gene differ at one end; a read error may be behind it. This sequence joins TRBV5-1 and TRBJ1-3; D is unclear. CDR3 size: 16 residues. Germline values: CDR1 SGHRS, CDR2 YFSETQ. Here the CDR3 DNA reads TGCGCCAGCAGCTTGCGGGGAACCGGCTCTGGAAACACTATATATTTT. Residues: CASSLRGTGSGNTIYF. Drawing the rest from reference TRBV5-1 and TRBJ1-3, the complete variable domain is KAGVTQTPRYLIKTRGQQVTLSCSPISGHRSVSWYQQTPGQGLQFLFEYFSETQRNKGNFPGRFSGRQFSNSRSEMNVSTLELGDSALYLCASSLRGTGSGNTIYFGEGSWLTVV.

This chain joins TRBV25-1 and TRBJ1-4; maybe TRBD1 (5 bases). V was pared by 4 bases and J by 0 bases, with 18 bases between. Germline CDR1 and CDR2: MGHDK and SYGVNS. The CDR3 has 18 amino acids. The DNA for the CDR3 is TGTGCCAGCAGTGCGTACCGGGACGTAAATCCAACTAATGAAAAACTGTTTTTT. It encodes CASSAYRDVNPTNEKLFF.

This clonotype came up a few times. V usage is TRBV6-2 or TRBV6-3 and J usage is TRBJ2-3; D may be TRBD2 (6 bases). The CDR3 is 14 amino acids. Trimming took off 7 bases at V and 2 bases at J, with 13 bases between the two ends. Germline lookup yields CDR1 MNHEY and CDR2 SVGEGT. The CDR3 DNA reads TGTGCCAGCACCGGGAGCTGGGACACAGATACGCAGTATTTT. Translated, it gives CASTGSWDTDTQYF.

The chain uses TRBV4-2 and TRBJ2-1, with 14 bases that match TRBD2. The V gene end was trimmed by 4 bases and the J gene end by 8 bases; junction bases not matched to a gene: 13. In germline, CDR1 is LGHNA, CDR2 YNFKEQ. CDR3 length: 18 residues. In DNA, the CDR3 is TGTGCCAGCAGCCGCGAGCCCGGGACTAGCGGGAGTGTCGATGAGCAGTTCTTC. It yields the protein CASSREPGTSGSVDEQFF.

V usage is TRBV4-3 and J usage is TRBJ1-2, with 9 bases fitting TRBD1. CDR1 and CDR2 from the germline V gene are LGHNA and YSLEER. V shed 4 bases, J shed 5 bases, and the junction held 8 bases outside the gene matches. The CDR3 totals 15 residues. In nucleotides, the CDR3 is TGCGCCAGCAGCCCTGTTCAGACAGGGGGGTATGGCTACACCTTC. Protein sequence: CASSPVQTGGYGYTF.

V usage is TRBV4-3 and J usage is TRBJ2-1, with TRBD2 matching over 10 bases. J gave up 8 bases and V 2 bases, and 12 bases lay outside the gene matches. CDR1 is LGHNA and CDR2 is YSLEER in the germline V gene. The CDR3 has 17 amino acids. In DNA, the CDR3 is TGCGCCAGCAGCCAACGCACCCAGCTAGCGGGAGAGTATGAGCAGTTCTTC. This gives the protein CASSQRTQLAGEYEQFF.

J is TRBJ2-7 and V is TRBV7-6, with D unclear. Trimming pared 5 bases from V and 2 bases from J, leaving 19 bases between. This CDR3 has 16 amino acids. The germline V gene encodes CDR1 SGHVS and CDR2 FNYEAQ. In DNA form, the CDR3 reads TGTGCCAGCAGCCGCCCCCCCGGAGAAGGGACCTACGAGCAGTACTTC. Translation: CASSRPPGEGTYEQYF.

This clonotype was observed many times. The chain couples TRBV5-1 to TRBJ2-5; D is unresolved. CDR1 and CDR2 (germline): SGHRS, YFSETQ. V was trimmed by 0 bases and J by 5 bases, leaving 11 bases between them. The CDR3 has 14 amino acids. The CDR3 protein is CASSLVVSGETQYF. DNA for the CDR3: TGCGCCAGCAGCTTGGTTGTCTCCGGGGAGACCCAGTACTTC.

Only a few counts were recorded for this clonotype. The chain joins TRBV29-1 to TRBJ2-1, with 14 positions matching TRBD2. Unmatched junction bases numbered 13, after V lost 6 bases and J lost 3 bases. Per germline, CDR1 SQVTM and CDR2 ANQGSEA. The CDR3 spans 18 residues. CDR3 in amino acids: CSVLGTSGSPSLYNEQFF. As DNA, the CDR3 is TGCAGCGTCCTTGGGACTAGCGGGAGCCCCTCCCTCTACAATGAGCAGTTCTTC.

The J gene is TRBJ2-3, the V gene TRBV28; 10 bases are shared with TRBD2. The V gene end was trimmed by 5 bases and the J gene end by 3 bases; junction bases not matched to a gene: 11. The CDR3 runs to 17 residues. Germline-derived CDR1 and CDR2 are MDHEN and SYDVKM. The CDR3 is CASSIRPGLAKTDTQYF. The CDR3 coding sequence is TGTGCCAGCAGTATCAGACCGGGACTAGCGAAGACAGATACGCAGTATTTT.

This clonotype came up a few times. The rearrangement joins TRBV4-1 to TRBJ2-6; D tentatively fits TRBD1 or TRBD2 (5 bases each). V lost 4 bases, J lost 0 bases, and 10 bases lay in between. The CDR3 contains 16 residues. CDR1 is MGHRA, CDR2 YSYEKL, per germline. The CDR3 loop is CASSRDGSSGANVLTF. The CDR3, as DNA: TGCGCCAGCAGCCGGGACGGAAGCTCTGGGGCCAACGTCCTGACTTTC.

This clonotype turned up a few times. This rearrangement joins TRBV20-1 to TRBJ2-7, with 8 bases that match TRBD1. This CDR3 spans 12 amino acids. Germline V gene sequence: CDR1 DFQATT, CDR2 SNEGSKA (reference sequence). The trim removed 6 bases at V and 6 bases at J, leaving 7 bases unmatched. The CDR3 coding sequence is TGCAGTGCGGTAGGACAGGGAAGCGAGCAGTACTTC. Translation gives CSAVGQGSEQYF.